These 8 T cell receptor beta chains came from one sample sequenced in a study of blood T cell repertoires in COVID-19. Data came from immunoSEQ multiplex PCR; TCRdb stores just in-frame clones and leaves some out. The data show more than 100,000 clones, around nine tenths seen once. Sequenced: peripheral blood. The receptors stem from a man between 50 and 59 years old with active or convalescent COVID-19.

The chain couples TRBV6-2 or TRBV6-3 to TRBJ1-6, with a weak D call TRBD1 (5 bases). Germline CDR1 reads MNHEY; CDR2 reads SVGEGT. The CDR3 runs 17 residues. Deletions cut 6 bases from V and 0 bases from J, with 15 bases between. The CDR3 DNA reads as TGTGCCAGCAGCGGACTGGGGGGGAGCTCCTATAATTCACCCCTCCACTTT. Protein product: CASSGLGGSSYNSPLHF.

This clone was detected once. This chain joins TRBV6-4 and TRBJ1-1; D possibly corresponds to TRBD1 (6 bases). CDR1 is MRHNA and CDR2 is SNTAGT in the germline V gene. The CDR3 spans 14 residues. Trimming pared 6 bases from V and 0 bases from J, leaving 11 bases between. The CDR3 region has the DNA TGTGCCAGCAGCCCCGGGGACATGAACACTGAAGCTTTCTTT. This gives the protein CASSPGDMNTEAFF.

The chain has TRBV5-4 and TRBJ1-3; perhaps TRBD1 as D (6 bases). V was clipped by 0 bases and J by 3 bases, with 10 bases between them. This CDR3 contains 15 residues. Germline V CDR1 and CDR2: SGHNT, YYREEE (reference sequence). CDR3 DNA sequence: TGTGCCAGCAGCTTGGCAGGGGACCTTGGAAACACCATATATTTT. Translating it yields CASSLAGDLGNTIYF.

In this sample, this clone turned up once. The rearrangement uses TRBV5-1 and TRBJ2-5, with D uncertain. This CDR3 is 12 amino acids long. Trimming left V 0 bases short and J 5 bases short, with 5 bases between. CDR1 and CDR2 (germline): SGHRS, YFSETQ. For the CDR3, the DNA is TGCGCCAGCAGCTTGGTGGCCGAGACCCAGTACTTC. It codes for CASSLVAETQYF. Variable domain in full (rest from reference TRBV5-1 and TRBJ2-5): KAGVTQTPRYLIKTRGQQVTLSCSPISGHRSVSWYQQTPGQGLQFLFEYFSETQRNKGNFPGRFSGRQFSNSRSEMNVSTLELGDSALYLCASSLVAETQYFGPGTRLLVL.

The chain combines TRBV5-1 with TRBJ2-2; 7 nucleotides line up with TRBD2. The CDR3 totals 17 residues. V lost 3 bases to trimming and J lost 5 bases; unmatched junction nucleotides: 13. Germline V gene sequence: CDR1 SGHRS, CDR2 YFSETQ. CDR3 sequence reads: CASSSHSGAGETGELFF. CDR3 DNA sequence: TGCGCCAGCAGCTCTCATTCCGGGGCGGGAGAGACCGGGGAGCTGTTTTTT.

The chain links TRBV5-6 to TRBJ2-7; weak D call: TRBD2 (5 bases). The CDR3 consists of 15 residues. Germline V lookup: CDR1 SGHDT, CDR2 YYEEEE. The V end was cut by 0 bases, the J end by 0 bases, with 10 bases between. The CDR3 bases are TGTGCCAGCAGCTTGGTTCGGGAAAACTCCTACGAGCAGTACTTC. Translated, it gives CASSLVRENSYEQYF.

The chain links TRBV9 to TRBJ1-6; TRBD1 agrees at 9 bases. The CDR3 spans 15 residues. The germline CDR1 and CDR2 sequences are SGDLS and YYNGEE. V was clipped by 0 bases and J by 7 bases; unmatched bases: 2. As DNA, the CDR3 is TGTGCCAGCAGCGTAGAAGGGACAGGGAATTCACCCCTCCACTTT. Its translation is CASSVEGTGNSPLHF.

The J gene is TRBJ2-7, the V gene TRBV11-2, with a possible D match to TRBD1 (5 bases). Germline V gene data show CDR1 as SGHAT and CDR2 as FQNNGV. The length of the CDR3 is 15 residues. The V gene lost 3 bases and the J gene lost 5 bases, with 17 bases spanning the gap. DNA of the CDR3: TGTGCCAGCAGCTTTGGCAGGGCCCTTGGAGACGAGCAGTACTTC. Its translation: CASSFGRALGDEQYF. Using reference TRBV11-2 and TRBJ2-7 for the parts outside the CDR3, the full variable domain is EAGVAQSPRYKIIEKRQSVAFWCNPISGHATLYWYQQILGQGPKLLIQFQNNGVVDDSQLPKDRFSAERLKGVDSTLKIQPAKLEDSAVYLCASSFGRALGDEQYFGPGTRLTVT.